This TCR beta chain originates from a study of human T cells and chemical hapten exposure. Study context: TCR yields differed between samples (mainly from small differences in pooled library volume). Overall study results and limits: Following DPC sensitization, TCRs present above 1 in 1000 frequency showed no change.

The starting material, unfractionated whole blood, was used for total RNA extraction. The CDR3 covers 14 residues. J was trimmed by 5 bases and V by 6 bases; bases with no gene match: 9. The germline gives CDR1 SEHNR, CDR2 FQNEAQ (reference sequence). Unique molecular identifiers were attached to individual cDNA molecules within the library. Original analysis: Samples contained a median of roughly 96,000 TCRs, with a range of roughly 23,224 to 700,000. One entry per CDR3 protein results from TCRdb running MiXCR on the 5' RACE reads. Clone size and V and J calls follow TCRdb, not the original study. The profile shows tens of thousands of distinct CDR3 sequences, roughly 7.7% of them singletons. A note on this clonotype: Its specificity is not known.

The clonotype was recovered from a male donor in good health. The chain couples TRBV7-9 to TRBJ1-1; 7 positions agree with TRBD1. The CDR3 DNA sequence: TGTGCCAGCAGACCCGACAGGGTTTGGACTGAAGCTTTCTTT. Its translation is CASRPDRVWTEAFF.